This TCR beta chain was profiled in a study of T cells after yellow fever vaccination. UMIs were added to TCR cDNA along with a universal primer site when it was made by 5'RACE template switching. TCRdb re-derived calls from the 5' RACE reads in MiXCR, one entry per CDR3 protein. The sample contains approximately 580,000 distinct CDR3 sequences, less than 20% of which appear only once. Broader study findings: Relatively few clonotypes were ones that appeared in both CD4 and CD8 compartments.

This clonotype was detected only a few times. No antigen is known for it. The sequence was obtained from a man younger than 30 who received the YFV17D yellow fever vaccine. The sample was PBMCs, taken around 5 days after the first yellow fever vaccination.

The CDR3 sequence: CASRKAGTVSSYEQYF. The CDR3 region has the DNA TGTGCCAGCAGAAAAGCTGGGACAGTCAGCTCCTACGAGCAGTACTTC. V and J are TRBV6-1 and TRBJ2-7; 7 positions match TRBD1. The germline gives CDR1 MNHNS, CDR2 SASEGT. CDR3 length: 16 residues. V shed 6 bases, J shed 0 bases, and the junction held 11 bases outside the gene matches.